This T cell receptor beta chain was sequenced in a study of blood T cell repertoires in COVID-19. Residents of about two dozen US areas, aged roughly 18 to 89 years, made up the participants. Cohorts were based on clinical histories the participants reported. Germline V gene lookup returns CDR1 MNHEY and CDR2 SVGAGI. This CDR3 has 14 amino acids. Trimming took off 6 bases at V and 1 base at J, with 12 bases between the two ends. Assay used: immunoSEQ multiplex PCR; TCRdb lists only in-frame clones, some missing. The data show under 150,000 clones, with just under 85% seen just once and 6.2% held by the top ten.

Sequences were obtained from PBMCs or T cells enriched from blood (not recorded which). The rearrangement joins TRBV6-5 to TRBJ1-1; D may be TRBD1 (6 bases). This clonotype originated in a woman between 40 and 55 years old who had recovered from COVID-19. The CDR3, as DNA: TGTGCCAGCAGGGGCTGGGGGCAGAACACTGAAGCTTTCTTT. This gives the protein CASRGWGQNTEAFF.